A single sample is the source of the 2 T cell receptor beta chains below, sequenced in a study of radiotherapy plus CTLA-4 blockade in lung cancer. Produced via immunoSEQ multiplex PCR; TCRdb's table is partial and in-frame only. The data show tens of thousands of clones, roughly 85% seen once. Sample: peripheral blood, taken from a patient treated with radiotherapy plus ipilimumab. The receptors derive from a human donor with non-small cell lung cancer who had a complete response to radiotherapy plus ipilimumab.

The chain couples TRBV10-2 to TRBJ2-7, with unresolved D. V dropped 6 bases and J dropped 2 bases, with 14 bases sitting between them. Germline-derived CDR1 and CDR2 are WSHSY and SAAADI. The CDR3 runs 14 residues. DNA of the CDR3: TGCGCCAGCAGGGATGTGGGCTCGGCCTACGAGCAGTACTTC. This codes for CASRDVGSAYEQYF.

The gene calls are TRBV29-1 and TRBJ1-1; 7 bases are shared with TRBD1. V lost 7 bases and J lost 1; bases outside the gene matches: 6. This CDR3 has 13 residues. Germline loops: CDR1 SQVTM, CDR2 ANQGSEA. The CDR3 spells CSGGQVGNTEAFF. For the CDR3, the DNA is TGCAGCGGTGGACAGGTGGGGAACACTGAAGCTTTCTTT.